This entry describes one TCR beta chain. The sample originates from a study of blood T cell repertoires in COVID-19. Looked up from germline, CDR1 is SGHRS and CDR2 is YFSETQ. V lost 3 bases, J lost 6 bases, and 9 bases stayed unmatched. The CDR3 is made up of 14 amino acids. Clones were sequenced by immunoSEQ multiplex PCR, and TCRdb holds only the in-frame ones, with some missing. In the table there are roughly 190,000 clones, less than 85% of which are singletons. The V gene is TRBV5-1, the J gene TRBJ2-7; 7 bases line up with TRBD1. Material for sequencing was PBMCs or T cells enriched from blood (not recorded which). The sequence derives from a woman aged 55-70 years with acute COVID-19. The CDR3 DNA sequence: TGCGCCAGCAGCTGGGGACAGAACGTAGGCGAGCAGTACTTC. It yields the protein CASSWGQNVGEQYF.